This entry lists 6 T cell receptor beta chains sequenced from one sample in a study of blood T cell repertoires in COVID-19. TCRdb's copy holds only in-frame clones and misses some; the assay was immunoSEQ multiplex PCR. Among about 260,000 clones listed, 86% were seen once. Sequencing was carried out using peripheral blood. The receptors were sampled from a man aged 30-40 years with active or convalescent COVID-19.

This clone was recorded only once. The chain combines TRBV13 with TRBJ1-1, with D tentatively TRBD1 (6 bases). Trimming shortened V by 5 bases and J by 2 bases, and 18 bases separated the two germline ends. The germline CDR1 and CDR2 sequences are PRHDT and FYEKMQ (reference sequence). There are 16 residues in the CDR3. The CDR3 reads CASSVRGIQGNTEAFF. CDR3 DNA sequence: TGTGCCAGCAGCGTGAGAGGGATACAGGGAAACACTGAAGCTTTCTTT.

The J gene is TRBJ2-3, the V gene TRBV5-1; 9 nucleotides line up with TRBD2. The CDR3 runs 15 residues. V lost 6 bases, J lost 4 bases, and 9 bases stayed unmatched. In germline, CDR1 is SGHRS, CDR2 YFSETQ. The CDR3 loop reads CASKGGGGASDTQYF. The DNA for the CDR3 is TGCGCCAGCAAGGGTGGCGGGGGGGCCTCAGATACGCAGTATTTT.

J is TRBJ2-7 and V is TRBV27; no reliable D call. Trimming shortened V by 5 bases and J by 0 bases, and 11 bases separated the two germline ends. The CDR3 extends over 14 amino acids. CDR1 is MNHEY, CDR2 SMNVEV, per germline (reference sequence). The CDR3 coding sequence is TGTGCCAGCAGTGTGACGCGGAGCTCCTACGAGCAGTACTTC. Translated, it gives CASSVTRSSYEQYF.

The chain carries TRBV19 and TRBJ1-1; 9 bases are a match to TRBD1. This CDR3 spans 14 amino acids. Germline V gene sequence: CDR1 LNHDA, CDR2 SQIVND (reference sequence). V dropped 5 bases and J dropped 4; count of bases not matched to a gene: 5. CDR3 loop: CASSSDRGRTEAFF. The CDR3 nucleotides are TGTGCCAGTAGTTCGGACAGGGGCCGCACTGAAGCTTTCTTT.

V and J are TRBV5-1 and TRBJ2-1; the D is unclear. The CDR3 has 13 residues. Germline-derived CDR1 and CDR2 are SGHRS and YFSETQ. V was pared by 4 bases and J by 6 bases, with 11 bases between. This chain's CDR3 is CASSLTRVNEQFF. The CDR3 bases are TGCGCCAGCAGCCTTACTCGTGTCAATGAGCAGTTCTTC. The variable domain in full, with the rest retrieved from reference TRBV5-1 and TRBJ2-1, is KAGVTQTPRYLIKTRGQQVTLSCSPISGHRSVSWYQQTPGQGLQFLFEYFSETQRNKGNFPGRFSGRQFSNSRSEMNVSTLELGDSALYLCASSLTRVNEQFFGPGTRLTVL.

The CDR3: CASSLGRGNSPLHF. CDR3 coding DNA: TGTGCCAGCAGCTTAGGCAGGGGTAATTCACCCCTCCACTTT. This chain joins TRBV11-2 and TRBJ1-6; D may be TRBD1 (6 bases). Per the germline V gene, CDR1 is SGHAT and CDR2 is FQNNGV. The CDR3 runs to 14 residues. V lost 1 base and J lost 6, with 7 bases in between.